The 3 T cell receptor beta chains in this list originate from one sample, sequenced in a study of blood T cells in healthy people across ages. Next came a second PCR, run for roughly 7 to 12 cycles, which used a sample-barcoded 5' primer along with a J-beta primer mix. TCRdb recomputed calls from the 5' RACE reads with MiXCR, one row per CDR3 protein. The sample has 650,000 to 1,000,000 distinct CDR3 sequences, about half seen once. Sequencing used blood. These receptor sequences come from an elderly man in good health.

This clonotype was found many times. The chain couples TRBV7-2 to TRBJ2-1, with a tentative D call TRBD1 (5 bases). Per germline, CDR1 SGHTA and CDR2 FQGNSA. V shed 1 base and J shed 4 bases, with 11 bases lying between them. This CDR3 is built from 15 residues. This CDR3 reads CASSLVTGPYNEQFF. The CDR3 nucleotides read TGTGCCAGCAGCTTAGTAACAGGCCCTTACAATGAGCAGTTCTTC. Drawing the rest from reference TRBV7-2 and TRBJ2-1, the complete variable domain is GAGVSQSPSNKVTEKGKDVELRCDPISGHTALYWYRQSLGQGLEFLIYFQGNSAPDKSGLPSDRFSAERTGGSVSTLTIQRTQQEDSAVYLCASSLVTGPYNEQFFGPGTRLTVL.

A few counts support this clonotype. This chain uses TRBV20-1 with TRBJ2-7; TRBD2 might be the D (6 bases). Trimming stripped 3 bases from V and 3 bases from J, with 6 bases between. The CDR3 has 11 residues. In germline, CDR1 is DFQATT, CDR2 SNEGSKA (reference sequence). This CDR3 reads CSASGSYEQYF. CDR3 nucleotide sequence: TGCAGTGCTAGCGGGAGCTACGAGCAGTACTTC.

This chain uses TRBV27 with TRBJ2-1; no reliable D call. Per germline, CDR1 MNHEY and CDR2 SMNVEV (reference sequence). Trimming shortened V by 5 bases and J by 8 bases, and 10 bases separated the two germline ends. CDR3 length: 12 amino acids. CDR3 nucleotide sequence: TGTGCCAGCAGTCCCGTAGTCGATGAGCAGTTCTTC. It translates to CASSPVVDEQFF.